This T cell receptor beta chain comes out of a study of early T cells in non-severe SARS-CoV-2 infection. The CDR3 runs to 15 residues. Germline CDR1 LNHDA, CDR2 SQIVND (reference sequence). V was pared by 1 base and J by 5 bases, with 6 bases of the junction left unmatched. In TCRdb, the 5' RACE reads were re-called with MiXCR into one record per CDR3 protein. Among 25,000 to 35,000 distinct CDR3 sequences listed, less than 6.5% were seen once. This clonotype was seen at least ten times. The chain carries TRBV19 and TRBJ2-5, with 8 bases fitting TRBD2. The sample was whole blood. The receptor was isolated from an adult who was a healthcare worker with PCR-confirmed SARS-CoV-2 infection or an uninfected control (not recorded which). CDR3 sequence: CASSIAGSGKETQYF. The CDR3 DNA follows: TGTGCCAGTAGTATAGCAGGTAGCGGGAAGGAGACCCAGTACTTC.